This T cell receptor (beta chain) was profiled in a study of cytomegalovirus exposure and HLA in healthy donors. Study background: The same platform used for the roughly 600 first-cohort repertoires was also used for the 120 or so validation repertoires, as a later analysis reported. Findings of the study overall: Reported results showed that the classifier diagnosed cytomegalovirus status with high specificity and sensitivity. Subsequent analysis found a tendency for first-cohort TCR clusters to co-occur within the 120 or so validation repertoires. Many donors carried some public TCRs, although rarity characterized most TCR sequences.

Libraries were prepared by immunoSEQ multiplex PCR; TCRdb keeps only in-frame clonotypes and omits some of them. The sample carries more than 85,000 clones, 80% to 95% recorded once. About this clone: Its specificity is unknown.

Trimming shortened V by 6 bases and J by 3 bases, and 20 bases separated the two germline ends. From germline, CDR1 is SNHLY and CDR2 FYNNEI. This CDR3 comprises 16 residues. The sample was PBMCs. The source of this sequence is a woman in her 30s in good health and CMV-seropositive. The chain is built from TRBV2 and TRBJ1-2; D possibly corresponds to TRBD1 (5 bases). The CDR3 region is CASSAGGWQSDYGYTF. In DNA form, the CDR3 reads TGTGCCAGCAGCGCGGGGGGGTGGCAGAGCGACTATGGCTACACCTTC. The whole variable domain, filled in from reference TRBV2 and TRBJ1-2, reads EPEVTQTPSHQVTQMGQEVILRCVPISNHLYFYWYRQILGQKVEFLVSFYNNEISEKSEIFDDQFSVERPDGSNFTLKIRSTKLEDSAMYFCASSAGGWQSDYGYTFGSGTRLTVV.